This T cell receptor beta chain appears in the sequencing data of a study of brain T cells in children with intractable seizures. The V gene's germline CDR1 is MNHEY and CDR2 SMNVEV (reference sequence). V shed 5 bases and J shed 11 bases, with 10 bases lying between them. The CDR3 totals 12 residues. Clones were read by immunoSEQ multiplex PCR, and TCRdb kept only the in-frame ones, dropping some. The table has tens of thousands of clones, around 94% seen once. The rearrangement links TRBV27 to TRBJ2-6; D remains unclear. The TCR sequence derives from a boy between 10 and 17 years old with focal cortical dysplasia and intractable seizures. The starting material was peripheral blood, obtained at surgery. CDR3 sequence: CASSRSGDVLTF. The DNA of the CDR3 is TGTGCCAGCAGTAGGTCGGGCGACGTCCTGACTTTC.